Listed here is a single TCR beta chain. This specimen belongs to a study of human T cells and chemical hapten exposure. Study summary: Per-sample variation in TCR yield stemmed mainly from small pooled library volume differences.

During construction of the library, unique molecular identifiers were attached to individual cDNA molecules for quantitative, reproducible TCR counting. Original processing methods: Per-sample TCR counts ranged from roughly 20,000 to 750,000, median about 90,000. TCRdb used MiXCR to reprocess the 5' RACE reads, holding one entry per CDR3 protein. For this entry, the V and J calls and clone size follow TCRdb and not the study's own pipeline. The table records about 140,000 distinct CDR3 sequences, roughly 4% of them present only once. Unseparated into fractions, whole blood served as the source from which total RNA was extracted. This CDR3 has 16 residues.

This clonotype originated in a female donor in good health. The rearrangement links TRBV21-1 to TRBJ2-3; the D call TRBD1 from the table was never checked on the DNA. TRBV21-1 is an annotated pseudogene. CDR3 in amino acids: CASSKLGGLGADTQYF. The DNA of the CDR3 is TGTGCCAGCAGCAAATTAGGGGGCCTCGGCGCAGATACGCAGTATTTT.